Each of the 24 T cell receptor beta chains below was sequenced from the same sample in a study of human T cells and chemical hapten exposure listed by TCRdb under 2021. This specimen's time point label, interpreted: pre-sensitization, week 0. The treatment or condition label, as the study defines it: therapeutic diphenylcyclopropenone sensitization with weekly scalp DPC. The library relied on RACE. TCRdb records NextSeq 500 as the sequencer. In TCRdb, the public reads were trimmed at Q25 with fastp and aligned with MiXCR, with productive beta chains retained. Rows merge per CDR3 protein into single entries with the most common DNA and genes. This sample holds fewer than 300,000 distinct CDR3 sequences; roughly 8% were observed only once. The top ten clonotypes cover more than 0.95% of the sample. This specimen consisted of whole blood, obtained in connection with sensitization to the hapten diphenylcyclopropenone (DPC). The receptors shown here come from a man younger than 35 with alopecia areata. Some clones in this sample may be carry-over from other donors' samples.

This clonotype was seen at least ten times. CDR3 nucleotide sequence: TGTGCCAGCAGTTTTCCCAGGCTTCAAGCTTTCTTT. It specifies CASSFPRLQAFF. V usage is TRBV12-3 or TRBV12-4 and J usage is TRBJ1-1; no definite D call. The CDR3 totals 12 residues. Trimming shortened V by 3 bases and J by 9 bases, and 11 bases separated the two germline ends.

The CDR3: CASSQHTGPRYNEQFF. CDR3 nucleotides: TGTGCCAGCAGCCAGCACACAGGGCCCCGCTACAATGAGCAGTTCTTC. The V and J genes are TRBV14 and TRBJ2-1; D is perhaps TRBD1 (6 bases). The germline V gene has CDR1 SGHDN and CDR2 FVKESK. V was pared by 3 bases and J by 3 bases, with 15 bases between. The CDR3 sequence is 16 residues long. The entire variable domain, with the rest obtained from reference TRBV14 and TRBJ2-1, is as follows: EAGVTQFPSHSVIEKGQTVTLRCDPISGHDNLYWYRRVMGKEIKFLLHFVKESKQDESGMPNNRFLAERTGGTYSTLKVQPAELEDSGVYFCASSQHTGPRYNEQFFGPGTRLTVL.

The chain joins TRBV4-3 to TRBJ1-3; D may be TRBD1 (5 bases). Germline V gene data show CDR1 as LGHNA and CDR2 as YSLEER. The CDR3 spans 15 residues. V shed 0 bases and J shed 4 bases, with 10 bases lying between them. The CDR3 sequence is CASSQDRGRGNTIYF. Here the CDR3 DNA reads TGCGCCAGCAGCCAAGATAGGGGACGGGGAAACACCATATATTTT.

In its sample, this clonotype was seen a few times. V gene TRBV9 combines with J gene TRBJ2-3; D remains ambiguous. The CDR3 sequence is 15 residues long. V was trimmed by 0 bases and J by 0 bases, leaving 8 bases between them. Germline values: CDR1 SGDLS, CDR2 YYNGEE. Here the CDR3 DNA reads TGTGCCAGCAGCGTAGTGGGCCAAAGCACAGATACGCAGTATTTT. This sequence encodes CASSVVGQSTDTQYF.

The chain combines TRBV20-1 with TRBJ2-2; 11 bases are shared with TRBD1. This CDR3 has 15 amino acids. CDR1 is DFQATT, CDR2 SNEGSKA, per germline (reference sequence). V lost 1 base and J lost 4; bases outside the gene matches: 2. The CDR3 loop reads CSARVGTGGTGELFF. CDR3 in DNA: TGCAGTGCTAGAGTGGGGACAGGGGGCACCGGGGAGCTGTTTTTT.

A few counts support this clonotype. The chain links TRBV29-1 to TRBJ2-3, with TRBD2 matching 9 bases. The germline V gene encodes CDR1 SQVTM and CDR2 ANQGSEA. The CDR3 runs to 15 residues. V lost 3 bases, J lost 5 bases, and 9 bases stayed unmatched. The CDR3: CSVDGGTSLKDTQYF. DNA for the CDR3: TGCAGCGTTGATGGAGGGACTAGCTTAAAAGATACGCAGTATTTT.

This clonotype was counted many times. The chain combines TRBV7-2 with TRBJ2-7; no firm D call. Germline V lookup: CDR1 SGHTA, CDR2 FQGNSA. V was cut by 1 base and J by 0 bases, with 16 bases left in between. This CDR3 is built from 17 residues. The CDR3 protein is CASSLVAPSLSSYEQYF. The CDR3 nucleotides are TGTGCCAGCAGCTTAGTGGCACCGTCCTTGAGCTCCTACGAGCAGTACTTC. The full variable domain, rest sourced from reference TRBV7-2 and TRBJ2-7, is GAGVSQSPSNKVTEKGKDVELRCDPISGHTALYWYRQSLGQGLEFLIYFQGNSAPDKSGLPSDRFSAERTGGSVSTLTIQRTQQEDSAVYLCASSLVAPSLSSYEQYFGPGTRLTVT.

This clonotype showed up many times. CDR3 amino acids: CSVGRTGEIYGYTF. The CDR3 DNA follows: TGCAGCGTTGGCCGGACAGGGGAAATCTATGGCTACACCTTC. The chain uses TRBV29-1 and TRBJ1-2; 9 nucleotides agree with TRBD1. V was clipped by 4 bases and J by 4 bases; unmatched bases: 7. This CDR3 comprises 14 residues. Per germline, CDR1 SQVTM and CDR2 ANQGSEA.

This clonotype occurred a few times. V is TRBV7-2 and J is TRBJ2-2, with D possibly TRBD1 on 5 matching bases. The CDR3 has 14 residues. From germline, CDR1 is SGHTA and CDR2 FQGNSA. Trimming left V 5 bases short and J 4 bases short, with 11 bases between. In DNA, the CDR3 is TGTGCCAGCAGCAAGGGGTGGCTCACCGGGGAGCTGTTTTTT. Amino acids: CASSKGWLTGELFF.

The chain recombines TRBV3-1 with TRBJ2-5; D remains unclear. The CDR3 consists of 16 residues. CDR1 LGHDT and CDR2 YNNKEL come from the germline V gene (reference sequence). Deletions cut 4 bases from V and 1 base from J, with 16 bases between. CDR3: CASSLPNGLLQETQYF. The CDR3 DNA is TGTGCCAGCAGCCTCCCGAACGGCCTGCTCCAAGAGACCCAGTACTTC.

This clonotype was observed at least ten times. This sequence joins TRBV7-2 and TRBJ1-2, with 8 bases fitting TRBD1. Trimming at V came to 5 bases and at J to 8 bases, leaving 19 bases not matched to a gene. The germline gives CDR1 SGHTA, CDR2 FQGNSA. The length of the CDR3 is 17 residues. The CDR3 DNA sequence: TGTGCCAGCAGCATGGACAGGGCGCCTTTTGATAACGACGGCTACACCTTC. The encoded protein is CASSMDRAPFDNDGYTF.

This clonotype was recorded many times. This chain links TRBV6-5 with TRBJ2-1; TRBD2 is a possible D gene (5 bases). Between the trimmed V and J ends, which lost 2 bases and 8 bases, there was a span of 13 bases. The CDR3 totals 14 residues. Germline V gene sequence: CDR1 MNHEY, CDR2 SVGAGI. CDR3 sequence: CASSYGEGSDEQFF. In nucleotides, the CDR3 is TGTGCCAGCAGTTACGGTGAGGGCTCCGATGAGCAGTTCTTC.

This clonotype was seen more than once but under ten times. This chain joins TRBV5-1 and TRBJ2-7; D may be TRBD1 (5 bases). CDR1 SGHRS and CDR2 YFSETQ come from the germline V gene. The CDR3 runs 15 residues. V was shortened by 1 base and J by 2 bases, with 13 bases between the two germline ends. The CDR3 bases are TGCGCCAGCAGCTTGCAGGGAACTCCAACCTACGAGCAGTACTTC. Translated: CASSLQGTPTYEQYF.

CDR3 nucleotide sequence: TGTGCCAGCAGTTTTGGTTTCGGACAGGTGTCCTACGAGCAGTACTTC. Translated: CASSFGFGQVSYEQYF. This sequence joins TRBV28 and TRBJ2-7, with 7 bases fitting TRBD1. V shed 3 bases, J shed 1 base, and the junction held 9 bases outside the gene matches. Looked up from germline, CDR1 is MDHEN and CDR2 is SYDVKM. This CDR3 has 16 residues.

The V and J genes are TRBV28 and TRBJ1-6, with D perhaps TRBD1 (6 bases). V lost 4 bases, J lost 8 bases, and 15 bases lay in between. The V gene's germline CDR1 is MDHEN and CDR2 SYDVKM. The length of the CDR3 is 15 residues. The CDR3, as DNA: TGTGCCAGCAGTTCGGCCGGACAGATATATTCACCCCTCCACTTT. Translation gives CASSSAGQIYSPLHF.

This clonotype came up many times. CDR3 protein: CASSSLVLFARANYGYTF. Here the CDR3 DNA reads TGTGCCAGCAGCTCCCTTGTTCTGTTTGCCCGAGCTAACTATGGCTACACCTTC. The rearrangement joins TRBV5-6 to TRBJ1-2; no clear D. This CDR3 has 18 amino acids. Germline assignment: CDR1 SGHDT and CDR2 YYEEEE. The germline V and J ends were trimmed by 3 bases and 0 bases, with 21 bases remaining between them.

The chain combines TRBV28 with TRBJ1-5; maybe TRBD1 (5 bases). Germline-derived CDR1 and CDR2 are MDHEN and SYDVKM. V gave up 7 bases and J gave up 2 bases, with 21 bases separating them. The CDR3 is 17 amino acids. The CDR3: CASTKRVGGAGNQPQHF. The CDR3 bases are TGTGCCAGCACGAAACGGGTCGGAGGGGCTGGCAATCAGCCCCAGCATTTT. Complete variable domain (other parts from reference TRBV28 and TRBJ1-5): DVKVTQSSRYLVKRTGEKVFLECVQDMDHENMFWYRQDPGLGLRLIYFSYDVKMKEKGDIPEGYSVSREKKERFSLILESASTNQTSMYLCASTKRVGGAGNQPQHFGDGTRLSIL.

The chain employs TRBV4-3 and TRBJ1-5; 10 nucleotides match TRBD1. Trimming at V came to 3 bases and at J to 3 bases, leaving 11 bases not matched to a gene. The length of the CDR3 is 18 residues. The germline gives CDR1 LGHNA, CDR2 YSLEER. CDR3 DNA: TGCGCCAGCAGCCACCACGGGACAGGGGTGCGTGACAATCAGCCCCAGCATTTT. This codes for CASSHHGTGVRDNQPQHF.

This CDR3 reads CASSLRSGREQYF. CDR3 sequence (DNA): TGCGCCAGCAGCTTGAGATCGGGGCGGGAGCAGTACTTC. The chain uses TRBV5-1 and TRBJ2-7; D could derive from TRBD1 or TRBD2 (5 bases each). The V gene lost 1 base and the J gene lost 7 bases, with 12 bases spanning the gap. This CDR3 region has 13 residues. Germline V gene data show CDR1 as SGHRS and CDR2 as YFSETQ.

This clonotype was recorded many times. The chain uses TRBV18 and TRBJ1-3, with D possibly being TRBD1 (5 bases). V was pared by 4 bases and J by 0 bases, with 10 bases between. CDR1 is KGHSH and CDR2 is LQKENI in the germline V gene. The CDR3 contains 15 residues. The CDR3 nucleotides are TGTGCCAGCTCACGGTCAGGGAGCTCTGGAAACACCATATATTTT. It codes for CASSRSGSSGNTIYF.

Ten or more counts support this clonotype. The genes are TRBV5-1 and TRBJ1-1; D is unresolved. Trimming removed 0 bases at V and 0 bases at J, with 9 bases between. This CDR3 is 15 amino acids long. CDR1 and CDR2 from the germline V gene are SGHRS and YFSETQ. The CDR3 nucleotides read TGCGCCAGCAGCTTGGGTTGGCTCATGAACACTGAAGCTTTCTTT. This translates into CASSLGWLMNTEAFF.

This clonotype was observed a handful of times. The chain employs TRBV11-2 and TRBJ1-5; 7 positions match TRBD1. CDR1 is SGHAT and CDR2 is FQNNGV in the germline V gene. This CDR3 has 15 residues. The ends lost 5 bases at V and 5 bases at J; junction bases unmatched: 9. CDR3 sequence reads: CASSRDRDPYQPQHF. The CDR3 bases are TGTGCCAGCAGCCGCGACAGGGATCCATATCAGCCCCAGCATTTT. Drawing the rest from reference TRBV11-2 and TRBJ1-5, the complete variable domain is EAGVAQSPRYKIIEKRQSVAFWCNPISGHATLYWYQQILGQGPKLLIQFQNNGVVDDSQLPKDRFSAERLKGVDSTLKIQPAKLEDSAVYLCASSRDRDPYQPQHFGDGTRLSIL.

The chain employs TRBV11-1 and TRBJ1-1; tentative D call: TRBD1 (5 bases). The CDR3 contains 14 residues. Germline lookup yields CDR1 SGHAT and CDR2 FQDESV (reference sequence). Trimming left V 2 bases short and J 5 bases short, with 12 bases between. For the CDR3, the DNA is TGTGCCAGCAGCTTAACTCAGGGTGGAACTGAAGCTTTCTTT. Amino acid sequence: CASSLTQGGTEAFF.

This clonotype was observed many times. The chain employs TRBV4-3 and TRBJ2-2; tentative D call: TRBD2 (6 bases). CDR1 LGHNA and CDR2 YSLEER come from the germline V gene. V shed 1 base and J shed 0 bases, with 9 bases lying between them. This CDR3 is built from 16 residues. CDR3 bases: TGCGCCAGCAGCCAAGTGGGGACTTCGAACACCGGGGAGCTGTTTTTT. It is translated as CASSQVGTSNTGELFF.